This TCR beta chain comes out of a study of early T cells in non-severe SARS-CoV-2 infection. TCRdb processed the 5' RACE reads anew with MiXCR; each CDR3 protein has one entry. The table records tens of thousands of distinct CDR3 sequences, roughly 4% of them present only once. J gave up 8 bases and V 4 bases, and 9 bases lay outside the gene matches. The CDR3 consists of 16 residues. Germline assignment: CDR1 SGDLS and CDR2 YYNGEE. At least ten counts were recorded for this clonotype. This receptor was taken from an adult who was a healthcare worker with PCR-confirmed SARS-CoV-2 infection or an uninfected control (not recorded which). The chain carries TRBV9 and TRBJ2-1, with 13 positions matching TRBD2. Sequenced input: whole blood. CDR3 in DNA: TGTGCCAGCAGCCATGGACTAGCGGGAGTCTTGGATGAGCAGTTCTTC. Protein sequence: CASSHGLAGVLDEQFF.